These 16 T cell receptor beta chains were sequenced from one sample in a study of beta chain features in type 1 diabetes. Study findings and constraints: There was a moderate but significant shortening of TCRB CDR3s in all four CD4+ subsets of Type 1 diabetes patients.

No antigen is known for these receptors. Expressed TCRB transcripts were sequenced, since all the RNA that had been isolated was reverse transcribed. Only in-frame clones appear in the TCRdb table, and some are missing; sequencing was by immunoSEQ multiplex PCR. The sample includes about 52,000 clones, roughly 41% of them seen just once. Sequencing used Tregs from blood. The receptors shown here come from a man aged 30-40 years with type 1 diabetes.

Written as DNA, the CDR3 is TGTGCCAGCAGCGTAGGGAGGCAGGGGGCACCCGAGCAGTACTTC. This encodes CASSVGRQGAPEQYF. The chain has TRBV9 and TRBJ2-7, with TRBD1 matching 8 bases. J gave up 6 bases and V 0 bases, and 8 bases lay outside the gene matches. Germline CDR1 SGDLS, CDR2 YYNGEE. The CDR3 runs to 15 residues.

The V gene is TRBV7-8, the J gene TRBJ1-5; D may be TRBD1 (5 bases). Between the trimmed V and J ends, which lost 5 bases and 5 bases, there was a span of 10 bases. CDR3 length equals 13 residues. CDR1 SGHVS and CDR2 FQNEAQ come from the germline V gene. In nucleotides, the CDR3 is TGTGCCAGCAGCAATTCAGGGTATCAGCCCCAGCATTTT. Protein: CASSNSGYQPQHF. The whole variable domain, remainder taken from reference TRBV7-8 and TRBJ1-5, is GAGVSQSPRYKVAKRGQDVALRCDPISGHVSLFWYQQALGQGPEFLTYFQNEAQLDKSGLPSDRFFAERPEGSVSTLKIQRTQQEDSAVYLCASSNSGYQPQHFGDGTRLSIL.

The V and J genes are TRBV2 and TRBJ1-5, with D perhaps TRBD1 (6 bases). The CDR3 length is 15 residues. V lost 1 base and J 7 bases, leaving 14 bases between the germline ends. Germline V gene sequence: CDR1 SNHLY, CDR2 FYNNEI. CDR3 in amino acids: CASSEEGGSGQPQHF. Written as DNA, the CDR3 is TGTGCCAGCAGTGAAGAAGGGGGTTCAGGACAGCCCCAGCATTTT.

The CDR3 nucleotides read TGTGCCAGCTCCGCCCCGGGACAGGGCTATGGCTACACCTTC. This translates into CASSAPGQGYGYTF. V is TRBV18 and J is TRBJ1-2; 9 nucleotides line up with TRBD1. Trimming at V came to 6 bases and at J to 4 bases, leaving 6 bases not matched to a gene. Per the germline V gene, CDR1 is KGHSH and CDR2 is LQKENI. The CDR3 contains 14 residues.

This clone was detected many times. The chain employs TRBV7-9 and TRBJ1-1; D unclear. This CDR3 is 13 amino acids long. V lost 3 bases and J 4 bases, leaving 9 bases between the germline ends. The germline CDR1 and CDR2 sequences are SEHNR and FQNEAQ (reference sequence). CDR3 bases: TGTGCCAGCAGCTTCGGAGCTCCCACTGAAGCTTTCTTT. This codes for CASSFGAPTEAFF.

The chain uses TRBV15 and TRBJ2-1; D is perhaps TRBD1 (6 bases). V lost 1 base, J lost 8 bases, and 15 bases lay in between. The germline V gene has CDR1 LNHNV and CDR2 YYDKDF (reference sequence). This CDR3 has 15 residues. DNA of the CDR3: TGTGCCACCAGCAGAGTTCGGAGCGAGGGGGATGAGCAGTTCTTC. Amino acids: CATSRVRSEGDEQFF.

The genes are TRBV5-6 and TRBJ1-6, with D perhaps TRBD1 (5 bases). Deletions cut 4 bases from V and 7 bases from J, with 12 bases between. Germline lookup yields CDR1 SGHDT and CDR2 YYEEEE. The CDR3 length is 14 residues. The CDR3 DNA follows: TGTGCCAGCAGCAAGGGACGGGGGAATTCACCCCTCCACTTT. As protein: CASSKGRGNSPLHF.

The chain carries TRBV11-2 and TRBJ2-1; D is possibly TRBD1 (5 bases). V gave up 4 bases and J gave up 12 bases, with 16 bases separating them. The CDR3 contains 13 residues. Germline CDR1 is SGHAT and CDR2 is FQNNGV. CDR3 in DNA: TGTGCCAGCAGCTCGGATTTAGGTCAGGGGCAGTTCTTC. It specifies CASSSDLGQGQFF.

The chain joins TRBV27 to TRBJ1-2; 8 positions match TRBD1. V shed 6 bases and J 0 bases; nucleotides not matched to a gene: 9. CDR1 is MNHEY and CDR2 is SMNVEV in the germline V gene (reference sequence). The CDR3 is made up of 16 amino acids. As DNA, the CDR3 is TGTGCCAGCAGGAGATACCAGGGGGCGGCTAACTATGGCTACACCTTC. This encodes CASRRYQGAANYGYTF.

This clone was detected only a few times. This chain links TRBV7-9 with TRBJ2-3, with D perhaps TRBD2 (5 bases). This CDR3 region has 14 residues. Trimming took off 5 bases at V and 5 bases at J, with 14 bases between the two ends. Looked up from germline, CDR1 is SEHNR and CDR2 is FQNEAQ (reference sequence). The CDR3 sequence: CASSPPQRRDTQYF. Written as DNA, the CDR3 is TGTGCCAGCAGCCCACCCCAGCGGAGAGATACGCAGTATTTT.

A note on this clone: This sample also contains other DNA sequences that code for the same CDR3. As DNA, the CDR3 is TGTGCCAGCAGCCAAGCCCCTAGCGGAACTAGCACAGATACGCAGTATTTT. Amino acids: CASSQAPSGTSTDTQYF. This sequence joins TRBV4-2 and TRBJ2-3; 7 positions agree with TRBD2. The germline gives CDR1 LGHNA, CDR2 YNFKEQ. The trim removed 1 base at V and 0 bases at J, leaving 7 bases unmatched. CDR3 size: 17 residues.

The CDR3 sequence: CASSRQKNTEAFF. CDR3 DNA sequence: TGTGCCAGCTCCCGACAGAAAAACACTGAAGCTTTCTTT. This chain joins TRBV18 and TRBJ1-1; D might be TRBD1 (5 bases). The CDR3 sequence is 13 residues long. Germline CDR1 KGHSH, CDR2 LQKENI. Trimming removed 6 bases from V and 2 bases from J, with 10 bases in between.

This chain joins TRBV7-9 and TRBJ1-1; TRBD1 might be the D (5 bases). The CDR3 totals 14 residues. CDR1 SEHNR and CDR2 FQNEAQ come from the germline V gene (reference sequence). V was clipped by 5 bases and J by 5 bases, with 15 bases between them. The CDR3 protein is CASSPQVKGTEAFF. The CDR3 DNA reads as TGTGCCAGCAGCCCTCAGGTGAAGGGGACTGAAGCTTTCTTT.

V and J are TRBV7-6 and TRBJ2-7, with TRBD1 identical over 9 bases. Germline trimming cut 1 base from V and 2 bases from J; bases unmatched to any gene: 6. The CDR3 consists of 16 residues. Germline loops: CDR1 SGHVS, CDR2 FNYEAQ. The DNA of the CDR3 is TGTGCCAGCAGCTTAGGCGTAGGACAGGGGACCTACGAGCAGTACTTC. Translated, it gives CASSLGVGQGTYEQYF.

J is TRBJ1-6 and V is TRBV2; D is undetermined. This CDR3 comprises 12 residues. V lost 6 bases and J lost 14, with 14 bases in between. Germline CDR1 and CDR2: SNHLY and FYNNEI. CDR3 in DNA: TGTGCCAGCAGCGCCCGCCCCGAGGCCCTCCACTTT. Translated, it gives CASSARPEALHF.

This chain connects TRBV7-6 to TRBJ2-5; 11 positions agree with TRBD2. Per germline, CDR1 SGHVS and CDR2 FNYEAQ. The CDR3 consists of 16 residues. Trimming cost V 1 base and J 0 bases; bases outside gene matches: 1. CDR3 sequence: CASSLVTSGDQETQYF. The CDR3 region has the DNA TGTGCCAGCAGCTTAGTGACTAGCGGGGACCAAGAGACCCAGTACTTC.